One sample yielded the 18 T cell receptor beta chains listed below, sequenced in a study of OX40 agonist ivuxolimab in advanced cancers. TCRdb's copy holds only in-frame clones and misses some; the assay was immunoSEQ multiplex PCR. The sample yields 80,000 to 95,000 clones, around nine tenths seen once. The starting material was CD4+ or CD8+ T cells sorted from blood, obtained in a trial of the OX40 agonist ivuxolimab. Receptor source: an adult with an advanced solid tumor such as melanoma, head and neck, liver or kidney cancer.

This chain uses TRBV6-1 with TRBJ1-2; unclear D gene. CDR1 MNHNS and CDR2 SASEGT come from the germline V gene. V was cut by 1 base and J by 8 bases, with 17 bases left in between. The CDR3 runs 15 residues. The DNA for the CDR3 is TGTGCCAGCAGTGAAGAAGGCAGGTCCTGGGAGGGCTACACCTTC. This encodes CASSEEGRSWEGYTF.

This clone came up a few times. V and J are TRBV4-1 and TRBJ1-2; 7 bases map to TRBD1. The V gene's germline CDR1 is MGHRA and CDR2 YSYEKL. The CDR3 loop spans 14 amino acids. The V segment lost 4 bases and the J segment 8 bases; nucleotides outside the gene matches: 10. The DNA for the CDR3 is TGCGCCAGCAGCCCCCTCGACAGGGAGTGGGGCTACACCTTC. Residues: CASSPLDREWGYTF.

The chain joins TRBV7-2 to TRBJ1-6; no firm D call. The CDR3 length is 13 residues. V was pared by 3 bases and J by 8 bases, with 8 bases between. The germline V gene has CDR1 SGHTA and CDR2 FQGNSA. CDR3 in DNA: TGTGCCAGCAGCTTGTCAGAATATTCACCCCTCCACTTT. Translated, it gives CASSLSEYSPLHF. Variable domain in full (rest from reference TRBV7-2 and TRBJ1-6): GAGVSQSPSNKVTEKGKDVELRCDPISGHTALYWYRQSLGQGLEFLIYFQGNSAPDKSGLPSDRFSAERTGGSVSTLTIQRTQQEDSAVYLCASSLSEYSPLHFGNGTRLTVT.

This chain uses TRBV5-4 with TRBJ2-5; D possibly corresponds to TRBD1 (6 bases). CDR1 is SGHNT, CDR2 YYREEE, per germline (reference sequence). The CDR3 is 15 amino acids. Trimming took off 0 bases at V and 4 bases at J, with 13 bases between the two ends. The CDR3 sequence is CASSLVSGAGETQYF. CDR3 DNA: TGTGCCAGCAGCTTGGTTTCAGGGGCAGGAGAGACCCAGTACTTC.

V and J are TRBV5-1 and TRBJ2-1; no clear D. The CDR3 covers 13 residues. V was cut by 0 bases and J by 7 bases, with 8 bases left in between. The germline V gene has CDR1 SGHRS and CDR2 YFSETQ. CDR3 sequence reads: CASSLGSSNEQFF. DNA for the CDR3: TGCGCCAGCAGCTTGGGTTCGTCAAATGAGCAGTTCTTC.

The genes are TRBV19 and TRBJ1-5; the match to TRBD1 covers 8 bases. There are 14 residues in the CDR3. The V gene's germline CDR1 is LNHDA and CDR2 SQIVND (reference sequence). V gave up 5 bases and J gave up 6 bases; unmatched junction bases: 6. The CDR3 nucleotides are TGTGCCAGTAGTTCTCAGGGGGCCCTTCAGCCCCAGCATTTT. It specifies CASSSQGALQPQHF. The complete variable domain, with remaining parts taken from reference TRBV19 and TRBJ1-5, reads DGGITQSPKYLFRKEGQNVTLSCEQNLNHDAMYWYRQDPGQGLRLIYYSQIVNDFQKGDIAEGYSVSREKKESFPLTVTSAQKNPTAFYLCASSSQGALQPQHFGDGTRLSIL.

The chain recombines TRBV6-1 with TRBJ2-1, with TRBD2 matching over 11 bases. This CDR3 comprises 15 residues. CDR1 and CDR2 (germline): MNHNS, SASEGT. The ends lost 2 bases at V and 8 bases at J; junction bases unmatched: 5. The CDR3, as DNA: TGTGCCAGCAGTGAACAACTAGCGGGAGAGGATGAGCAGTTCTTC. Its protein product is CASSEQLAGEDEQFF.

This chain joins TRBV29-1 and TRBJ1-5; D is uncertain. The CDR3 length is 12 residues. Germline V CDR1 and CDR2: SQVTM, ANQGSEA. Deletions cut 4 bases from V and 6 bases from J, with 10 bases between. The CDR3 DNA follows: TGCAGCGTTGGGGATTACGGTCAGCCCCAGCATTTT. Translation gives CSVGDYGQPQHF.

As concerns this clone: A junction boundary mismatches the germline segment, possibly from a read error. This chain joins TRBV6-7 and TRBJ2-3, with 9 positions matching TRBD2. TRBV6-7 is sorted into the ORF group, with uncertain function. CDR3 length: 13 amino acids. The DNA of the CDR3 is TGCACTGCGGCGGGGGGGCTTTTAGATACGCAGTATTTT. It is translated as CTAAGGLLDTQYF.

J is TRBJ2-7 and V is TRBV6-1, with D perhaps matching TRBD2 (5 bases). V was trimmed by 2 bases and J by 5 bases, leaving 13 bases between them. Germline values: CDR1 MNHNS, CDR2 SASEGT. The CDR3 covers 14 residues. The CDR3 is CASSERGKDHEQYF. For the CDR3, the DNA is TGTGCCAGCAGTGAAAGAGGGAAGGACCACGAGCAGTACTTC.

Written as DNA, the CDR3 is TGTGCCAGCACCCAATTCCAGAAAGGAGAGACCCAGTACTTC. Its protein is CASTQFQKGETQYF. The chain uses TRBV2 and TRBJ2-5; unclear D gene. Trimming removed 7 bases from V and 4 bases from J, with 16 bases in between. CDR1 SNHLY and CDR2 FYNNEI come from the germline V gene. This CDR3 comprises 14 residues.

The chain combines TRBV5-1 with TRBJ1-1; D ambiguous. This CDR3 comprises 14 residues. Germline-derived CDR1 and CDR2 are SGHRS and YFSETQ. Between the trimmed V and J ends, which lost 2 bases and 1 base, there was a span of 9 bases. The CDR3 region is CASSFDEGNTEAFF. DNA of the CDR3: TGCGCCAGCAGCTTTGATGAGGGGAACACTGAAGCTTTCTTT.

The V and J genes are TRBV5-1 and TRBJ2-7; 8 nucleotides line up with TRBD1. The ends lost 4 bases at V and 3 bases at J; junction bases unmatched: 6. Germline loops: CDR1 SGHRS, CDR2 YFSETQ. The length of the CDR3 is 14 residues. The CDR3 DNA reads as TGCGCCAGCAGCCTGGGACAGGTTAACTACGAGCAGTACTTC. Protein sequence: CASSLGQVNYEQYF.

The rearrangement uses TRBV9 and TRBJ1-6, with D possibly matching TRBD1 (5 bases). CDR1 SGDLS and CDR2 YYNGEE come from the germline V gene. Trimming left V 3 bases short and J 7 bases short, with 11 bases between. CDR3 length equals 14 residues. This chain's CDR3 is CASSGRGVNSPLHF. For the CDR3, the DNA is TGTGCCAGCAGCGGGCGGGGGGTAAATTCACCCCTCCACTTT.

The V gene is TRBV19, the J gene TRBJ2-5, with D unclear. The germline V gene encodes CDR1 LNHDA and CDR2 SQIVND (reference sequence). This CDR3 is 11 amino acids long. Trimming cost V 6 bases and J 3 bases, with 5 bases left between them. The DNA for the CDR3 is TGTGCCAGTAGGGTAGAAGAGACCCAGTACTTC. Translated, it gives CASRVEETQYF.

The J gene is TRBJ1-1, the V gene TRBV7-2; D not certain. There are 14 residues in the CDR3. CDR1 and CDR2 from the germline V gene are SGHTA and FQGNSA. V lost 1 base to trimming and J lost 4 bases, with 10 bases between them. CDR3: CASSLERISTEAFF. The CDR3 DNA follows: TGTGCCAGCAGCTTAGAGAGAATCAGCACTGAAGCTTTCTTT.

The V gene is TRBV25-1, the J gene TRBJ2-3, with 12 bases matching TRBD2. CDR1 and CDR2 from the germline V gene are MGHDK and SYGVNS. The junction had 4 bases not matched to a gene; V was cut back by 10 bases and J by 2 bases. The CDR3 extends over 14 amino acids. The CDR3, as DNA: TGTGCCACGACTAGCGGGGGAAACACAGATACGCAGTATTTT. Translation gives CATTSGGNTDTQYF.

This clone has just a few counts. The sample carries other DNA sequences with the same CDR3. The chain employs TRBV5-1 and TRBJ2-5, with 8 positions matching TRBD1. CDR1 SGHRS and CDR2 YFSETQ come from the germline V gene. Unmatched junction bases numbered 5, after V lost 4 bases and J lost 0 bases. The CDR3 spans 15 residues. For the CDR3, the DNA is TGCGCCAGCAGCCCGGGGACAGGTGACCAAGAGACCCAGTACTTC. This gives the protein CASSPGTGDQETQYF. Combining the CDR3 with reference TRBV5-1 and TRBJ2-5 gives the whole variable domain KAGVTQTPRYLIKTRGQQVTLSCSPISGHRSVSWYQQTPGQGLQFLFEYFSETQRNKGNFPGRFSGRQFSNSRSEMNVSTLELGDSALYLCASSPGTGDQETQYFGPGTRLLVL.